These 25 T cell receptor beta chains were all obtained from the same sample, sequenced in a study of CD4 T cells in relation to SARS-CoV-2 and coronaviruses. Assay used: immunoSEQ multiplex PCR; TCRdb lists only in-frame clones, some missing. Of roughly 68,000 clones listed, roughly 93% are singletons. Before the COVID-19 pandemic, during about 2010-2018, CD4+ T cells were taken from unexposed donors. Sequencing was performed on naive CD4+ T cells from PBMCs. Subset of the sample: naive CD4+ T cells isolated by negative enrichment. Receptors originate from a human donor in good health.

This clone was counted a single time. This chain uses TRBV28 with TRBJ1-4, with D unresolved. Germline V gives CDR1 MDHEN, CDR2 SYDVKM. The CDR3 contains 12 residues. The V end was cut by 6 bases, the J end by 7 bases, with 9 bases between. The CDR3 DNA reads TGTGCCAGCAGCTTCTTAGGTGAAAAACTGTTTTTT. It specifies CASSFLGEKLFF.

The chain links TRBV20-1 to TRBJ2-5, with no clear D. The CDR3 length is 13 residues. CDR1 is DFQATT, CDR2 SNEGSKA, per germline (reference sequence). Trimming took off 3 bases at V and 2 bases at J, with 10 bases between the two ends. In DNA, the CDR3 is TGCAGTGCTAGTAGTCCCATACAAGAGACCCAGTACTTC. Translating it yields CSASSPIQETQYF.

This chain joins TRBV5-1 and TRBJ2-5; the match to TRBD1 covers 10 bases. The CDR3 sequence is 16 residues long. Unmatched junction bases numbered 5, after V lost 2 bases and J lost 1 base. Germline lookup yields CDR1 SGHRS and CDR2 YFSETQ. The CDR3 protein is CASSFGGTGAQETQYF. The CDR3 region has the DNA TGCGCCAGCAGCTTTGGCGGGACAGGGGCCCAAGAGACCCAGTACTTC.

This clone was recorded once. The chain combines TRBV5-1 with TRBJ2-2; TRBD2 is a possible D gene (5 bases). Looked up from germline, CDR1 is SGHRS and CDR2 is YFSETQ. Trimming cost V 3 bases and J 3 bases, with 12 bases left between them. The CDR3 sequence is 15 residues long. The DNA for the CDR3 is TGCGCCAGCAGCTCAGACGGTAGCGACACCGGGGAGCTGTTTTTT. Amino acid sequence: CASSSDGSDTGELFF.

The chain carries TRBV15 and TRBJ1-2; D is unclear. The CDR3 extends over 14 amino acids. The germline gives CDR1 LNHNV, CDR2 YYDKDF (reference sequence). V was cut by 0 bases and J by 7 bases, with 12 bases left in between. For the CDR3, the DNA is TGTGCCACCAGCAGAGACGCGGGGAGCTTTGGCTACACCTTC. It encodes CATSRDAGSFGYTF.

The gene calls are TRBV11-3 and TRBJ2-7, with D possibly being TRBD1 or TRBD2 (5 bases each). From germline, CDR1 is SGHNT and CDR2 YENEEA. Between the trimmed V and J ends, which lost 1 base and 0 bases, there was a span of 13 bases. The CDR3 length is 16 residues. The CDR3, as DNA: TGTGCCAGCAGCTTAGGGTCGGGACGATTCTCCTACGAGCAGTACTTC. Its translation: CASSLGSGRFSYEQYF. The whole variable domain, remainder taken from reference TRBV11-3 and TRBJ2-7, is EAGVVQSPRYKIIEKKQPVAFWCNPISGHNTLYWYLQNLGQGPELLIRYENEEAVDDSQLPKDRFSAERLKGVDSTLKIQPAELGDSAVYLCASSLGSGRFSYEQYFGPGTRLTVT.

This chain connects TRBV18 to TRBJ2-7; D not resolved. CDR3 length equals 12 residues. V dropped 2 bases and J dropped 0 bases, with 2 bases sitting between them. Germline CDR1 and CDR2: KGHSH and LQKENI. CDR3 in DNA: TGTGCCAGCTCACCAGACTCCTACGAGCAGTACTTC. It codes for CASSPDSYEQYF.

The chain carries TRBV3-1 (or the pseudogene TRBV3-2) and TRBJ1-3, with D hard to call. CDR1 and CDR2 from the germline V gene are LGHDT and YNNKEL (reference sequence). Trimming shortened V by 2 bases and J by 4 bases, and 9 bases separated the two germline ends. The CDR3 is 14 amino acids. CDR3 loop: CASSQKGSGNTIYF. CDR3 DNA sequence: TGTGCCAGCAGCCAAAAAGGGTCCGGAAACACCATATATTTT.

The rearrangement joins TRBV27 to TRBJ1-6; 7 nucleotides align to TRBD1. The V segment lost 4 bases and the J segment 6 bases; nucleotides outside the gene matches: 9. CDR1 and CDR2 from the germline V gene are MNHEY and SMNVEV (reference sequence). The CDR3 totals 16 residues. The CDR3 sequence is CASSYHRGRVNSPLHF. The CDR3 DNA is TGTGCCAGCAGTTACCACAGGGGTAGGGTTAATTCACCCCTCCACTTT.

This chain links TRBV12-3 or TRBV12-4 with TRBJ2-1; 7 bases agree with TRBD1. The trim removed 5 bases at V and 6 bases at J, leaving 4 bases unmatched. This CDR3 comprises 13 residues. The CDR3 DNA reads TGTGCCAGCAGTCGACAGGGCCCCAATGAGCAGTTCTTC. Its translation is CASSRQGPNEQFF.

This chain uses TRBV7-9 with TRBJ2-3; no firm D call. The germline V gene has CDR1 SEHNR and CDR2 FQNEAQ (reference sequence). With 1 base removed from V and 7 bases from J, the gap between germline ends came to 6 bases. CDR3 length: 12 residues. The CDR3 spells CASSLVPHTQYF. For the CDR3, the DNA is TGTGCCAGCAGCTTAGTGCCTCATACGCAGTATTTT.

This chain uses TRBV19 with TRBJ2-3; 10 bases match TRBD1. Trimming at V came to 1 base and at J to 0 bases, leaving 1 base not matched to a gene. Germline V CDR1 and CDR2: LNHDA, SQIVND (reference sequence). CDR3 length: 16 residues. CDR3 region: CASSIADRGSTDTQYF. The CDR3 DNA is TGTGCCAGTAGTATAGCGGACAGGGGGAGCACAGATACGCAGTATTTT. The full variable domain, in which reference TRBV19 and TRBJ2-3 provide the parts outside the CDR3, is DGGITQSPKYLFRKEGQNVTLSCEQNLNHDAMYWYRQDPGQGLRLIYYSQIVNDFQKGDIAEGYSVSREKKESFPLTVTSAQKNPTAFYLCASSIADRGSTDTQYFGPGTRLTVL.

V is TRBV27 and J is TRBJ1-1; 9 bases match TRBD1. CDR3 length: 17 residues. With 4 bases clipped from V and 0 bases from J, the junction kept 9 bases outside the gene matches. Germline CDR1 reads MNHEY; CDR2 reads SMNVEV (reference sequence). CDR3 bases: TGTGCCAGCAGTTCGGGACAGGGAAGAGATTTGAACACTGAAGCTTTCTTT. This sequence encodes CASSSGQGRDLNTEAFF.

This chain uses TRBV7-3 with TRBJ2-2, with TRBD2 as a possible D gene (5 bases). CDR3 length: 16 amino acids. Germline V gene sequence: CDR1 SGHTA, CDR2 FQGTGA. Trimming removed 2 bases at V and 6 bases at J, with 16 bases between. The CDR3 spells CASSLGSELGAGELFF. The CDR3 DNA reads TGTGCCAGCAGCTTAGGATCTGAACTCGGGGCCGGGGAGCTGTTTTTT.

The chain recombines TRBV5-1 with TRBJ2-4; 8 bases are shared with TRBD1. Germline assignment: CDR1 SGHRS and CDR2 YFSETQ. The CDR3 has 13 amino acids. J lost 6 bases, V lost 5 bases, and 4 bases had no gene match. Here the CDR3 DNA reads TGCGCCAGCAGACCCGGACAGGGAAACATTCAGTACTTC. This encodes CASRPGQGNIQYF.

V and J are TRBV28 and TRBJ2-7; 9 positions match TRBD1. The junction had 5 bases not matched to a gene; V was cut back by 10 bases and J by 1 base. The CDR3 runs to 13 residues. Germline CDR1 reads MDHEN; CDR2 reads SYDVKM. The CDR3 nucleotides are TGTGCCACCTCCGGGACAGGGTCCTACGAGCAGTACTTC. Protein sequence: CATSGTGSYEQYF.

This chain uses TRBV6-6 with TRBJ2-1; D call uncertain. The CDR3 loop spans 13 amino acids. The ends were cut back, 2 bases at V and 2 bases at J, with 4 bases in the middle. CDR1 MNHNY and CDR2 SVGAGI come from the germline V gene (reference sequence). The chain's CDR3 is CASSYSPYNEQFF. The CDR3 DNA is TGTGCCAGCAGTTACAGCCCCTACAATGAGCAGTTCTTC.

This sequence joins TRBV6-1 and TRBJ2-2, with a possible D match to TRBD1 (6 bases). V was clipped by 4 bases and J by 1 base, with 16 bases between them. From germline, CDR1 is MNHNS and CDR2 SASEGT. The CDR3 loop spans 17 amino acids. The CDR3 DNA is TGTGCCAGCAGTGGGTACAGGGAATCGGTGAACACCGGGGAGCTGTTTTTT. As protein: CASSGYRESVNTGELFF.

The V and J genes are TRBV7-3 and TRBJ1-6; D unclear. Trimming took 0 bases from V and 10 from J, leaving 4 bases between them. Germline CDR1 SGHTA, CDR2 FQGTGA. This CDR3 region has 12 residues. DNA for the CDR3: TGTGCCAGCAGCTTAACGGGGTCACCCCTCCACTTT. It encodes CASSLTGSPLHF. Supplemented by reference TRBV7-3 and TRBJ1-6, the full variable domain reads GAGVSQTPSNKVTEKGKYVELRCDPISGHTALYWYRQSLGQGPEFLIYFQGTGAADDSGLPNDRFFAVRPEGSVSTLKIQRTERGDSAVYLCASSLTGSPLHFGNGTRLTVT.

The chain links TRBV2 to TRBJ1-2; D is ambiguous. Germline V gives CDR1 SNHLY, CDR2 FYNNEI. Trimming cost V 3 bases and J 6 bases, with 8 bases left between them. The CDR3 runs to 12 residues. This CDR3 is CASSDSPHGYTF. The CDR3 region has the DNA TGTGCCAGCAGTGACAGTCCCCATGGCTACACCTTC. The complete variable domain, with remaining parts taken from reference TRBV2 and TRBJ1-2, reads EPEVTQTPSHQVTQMGQEVILRCVPISNHLYFYWYRQILGQKVEFLVSFYNNEISEKSEIFDDQFSVERPDGSNFTLKIRSTKLEDSAMYFCASSDSPHGYTFGSGTRLTVV.

The chain combines TRBV7-2 with TRBJ2-3; the D is unclear. The CDR3 contains 14 residues. Germline-derived CDR1 and CDR2 are SGHTA and FQGNSA. V was shortened by 3 bases and J by 0 bases, with 7 bases between the two germline ends. CDR3 sequence reads: CASSFLPSTDTQYF. The DNA of the CDR3 is TGTGCCAGCAGCTTCCTGCCTAGCACAGATACGCAGTATTTT.

The CDR3 reads CASSSPGQGAGGYTF. CDR3 coding DNA: TGTGCCAGCAGTTCCCCGGGACAGGGGGCAGGTGGCTACACCTTC. The genes are TRBV28 and TRBJ1-2, with 12 bases identical to TRBD1. CDR3 size: 15 residues. Germline V gene data show CDR1 as MDHEN and CDR2 as SYDVKM. The trim removed 4 bases at V and 7 bases at J, leaving 7 bases unmatched.

The rearrangement uses TRBV19 and TRBJ1-6; TRBD1 is a possible D gene (5 bases). Germline assignment: CDR1 LNHDA and CDR2 SQIVND (reference sequence). CDR3 size: 18 residues. The V gene lost 3 bases and the J gene lost 7 bases, with 22 bases spanning the gap. The CDR3 region is CASSITGPQIGVNSPLHF. Here the CDR3 DNA reads TGTGCCAGTAGTATTACAGGTCCACAGATAGGGGTGAATTCACCCCTCCACTTT.

The CDR3 sequence is CASSGTRQANEKLFF. The CDR3 region has the DNA TGTGCCAGCAGTGGGACCCGCCAGGCTAATGAAAAACTGTTTTTT. The V and J genes are TRBV2 and TRBJ1-4; D unclear. Germline lookup yields CDR1 SNHLY and CDR2 FYNNEI. The CDR3 totals 15 residues. The V gene lost 4 bases and the J gene lost 3 bases, with 12 bases spanning the gap.

The rearrangement links TRBV5-6 to TRBJ2-2; 7 bases map to TRBD1. Unmatched junction bases numbered 8, after V lost 5 bases and J lost 4 bases. The CDR3 extends over 15 amino acids. Germline CDR1 SGHDT, CDR2 YYEEEE. Written as DNA, the CDR3 is TGTGCCAGCAGTCCCGTCGCAGGGGGCACCGGGGAGCTGTTTTTT. Its translation: CASSPVAGGTGELFF.